This T cell receptor (beta chain) is from a study of blood T cell repertoires in COVID-19. CDR3 length equals 15 residues. CDR1 and CDR2 from the germline V gene are SGHVS and FQNEAQ. To note about this clone: One junction end disagrees with the germline gene, perhaps due to a read error.

TCRdb keeps only in-frame clones here, not all; method: immunoSEQ multiplex PCR. The table includes about 170,000 clones, approximately 91% detected once. The sample consisted of peripheral blood. The rearrangement joins TRBV7-8 to TRBJ2-1; 7 bases are a match to TRBD2. The receptor's source is a young man with COVID-19, enrolled during active disease. The chain's CDR3 is CASSYGDYPFNEQFF. The CDR3 region has the DNA TGTGCCAGCAGCTACGGGGACTACCCATTCAATGAACAGTTCTTC.